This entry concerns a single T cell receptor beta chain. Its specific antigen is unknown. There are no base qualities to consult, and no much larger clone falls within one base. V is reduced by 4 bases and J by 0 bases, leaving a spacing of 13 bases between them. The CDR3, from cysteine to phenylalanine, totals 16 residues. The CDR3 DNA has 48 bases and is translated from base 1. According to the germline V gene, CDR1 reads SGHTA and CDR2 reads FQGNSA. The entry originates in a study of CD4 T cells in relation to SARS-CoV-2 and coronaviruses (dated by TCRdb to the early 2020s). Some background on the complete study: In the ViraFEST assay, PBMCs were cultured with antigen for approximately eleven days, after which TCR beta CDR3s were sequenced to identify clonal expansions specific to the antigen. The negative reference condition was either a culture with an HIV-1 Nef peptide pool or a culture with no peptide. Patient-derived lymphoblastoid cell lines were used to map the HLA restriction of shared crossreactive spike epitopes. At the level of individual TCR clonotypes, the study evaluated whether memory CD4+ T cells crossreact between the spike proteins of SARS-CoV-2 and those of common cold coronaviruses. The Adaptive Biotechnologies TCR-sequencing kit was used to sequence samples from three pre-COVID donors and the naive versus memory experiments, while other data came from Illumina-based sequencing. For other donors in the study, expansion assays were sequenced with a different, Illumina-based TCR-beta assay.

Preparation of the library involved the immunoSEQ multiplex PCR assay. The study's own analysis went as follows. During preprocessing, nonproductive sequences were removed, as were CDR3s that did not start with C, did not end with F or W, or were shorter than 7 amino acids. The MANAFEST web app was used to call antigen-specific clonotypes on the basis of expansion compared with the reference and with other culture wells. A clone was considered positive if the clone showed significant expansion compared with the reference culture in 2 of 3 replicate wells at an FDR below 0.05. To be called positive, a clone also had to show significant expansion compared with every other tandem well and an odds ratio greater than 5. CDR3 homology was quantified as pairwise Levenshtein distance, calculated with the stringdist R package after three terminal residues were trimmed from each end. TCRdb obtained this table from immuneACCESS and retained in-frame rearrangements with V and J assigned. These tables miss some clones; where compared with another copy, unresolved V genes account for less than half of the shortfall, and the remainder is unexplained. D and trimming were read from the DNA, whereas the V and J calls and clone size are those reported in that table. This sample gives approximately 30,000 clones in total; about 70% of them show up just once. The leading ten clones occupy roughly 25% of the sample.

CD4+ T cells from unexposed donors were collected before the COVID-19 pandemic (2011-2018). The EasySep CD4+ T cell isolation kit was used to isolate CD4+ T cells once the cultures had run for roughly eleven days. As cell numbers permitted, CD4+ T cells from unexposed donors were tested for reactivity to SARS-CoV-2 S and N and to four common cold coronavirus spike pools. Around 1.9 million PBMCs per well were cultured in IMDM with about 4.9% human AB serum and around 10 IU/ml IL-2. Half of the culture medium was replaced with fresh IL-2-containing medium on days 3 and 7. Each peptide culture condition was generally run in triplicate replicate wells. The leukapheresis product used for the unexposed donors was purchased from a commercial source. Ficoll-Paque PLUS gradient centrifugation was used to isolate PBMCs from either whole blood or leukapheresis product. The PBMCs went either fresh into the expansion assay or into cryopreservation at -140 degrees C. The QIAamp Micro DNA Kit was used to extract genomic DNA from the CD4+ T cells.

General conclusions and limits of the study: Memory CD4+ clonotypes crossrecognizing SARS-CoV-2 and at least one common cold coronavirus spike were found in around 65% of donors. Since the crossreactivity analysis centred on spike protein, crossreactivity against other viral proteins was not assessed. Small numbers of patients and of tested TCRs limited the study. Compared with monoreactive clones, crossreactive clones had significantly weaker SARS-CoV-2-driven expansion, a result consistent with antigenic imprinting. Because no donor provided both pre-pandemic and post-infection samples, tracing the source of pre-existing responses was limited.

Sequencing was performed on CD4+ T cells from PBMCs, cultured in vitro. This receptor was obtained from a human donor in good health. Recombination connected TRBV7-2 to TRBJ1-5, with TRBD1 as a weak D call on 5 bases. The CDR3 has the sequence CASSSDSDFSNQPQHF. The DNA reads TGTGCCAGCAGCTCCGACAGTGACTTTAGCAATCAGCCCCAGCATTTT.